This TCR beta chain originates from a study of siplizumab effects on memory and regulatory T cells. Data came from immunoSEQ multiplex PCR; TCRdb stores just in-frame clones and leaves some out. Counted here are some 100,000 clones, 80% to 95% occurring once; the ten biggest clones make up under 8.5%. As concerns this clone: What it binds is unknown.

General study results and limits: Under siplizumab, an average roughly 70% of mappable alloreactive CD4+ clones were Treg-derived, compared with 26.9% in controls. Fewer alloreactive sequences mapped to unstimulated CD4+ memory cells under siplizumab.

The receptor was isolated from a human donor in good health. The sample consisted of CD8+ T cells sorted from blood.

The CDR3 loop is CASSYQIGNEQFF. The CDR3 DNA reads as TGTGCCAGCAGTTATCAGATTGGCAATGAGCAGTTCTTC. The genes are TRBV27 and TRBJ2-1, with unresolved D. Germline values: CDR1 MNHEY, CDR2 SMNVEV (reference sequence). V gave up 4 bases and J gave up 6 bases, with 10 bases separating them. CDR3 length: 13 amino acids.